One sample yielded the 9 T cell receptor beta chains listed below, sequenced in a study of tumor-infiltrating lymphocytes in primary liver carcinoma. Out of unsorted whole blood came the blood RNA, and germline DNA was extracted as well. Synthesis of TCR beta cDNA was carried out from about 0.55 ug total RNA with a constant-region primer. ARM-PCR, slightly modified, supplied the TCR beta libraries through three nested multiplex PCR rounds. TRBV1-TRBV30 forward primers paired with a C-beta reverse primer drove the first two PCR rounds, ten to eleven cycles each. TCRdb reprocessed the multiplex PCR reads via MiXCR and lists one record per CDR3 protein. The sample lists fewer than 350,000 distinct CDR3 sequences, 65% occurring once. What was sequenced was peripheral blood. These receptors were obtained from a man between 35 and 55 years old with primary liver carcinoma and hepatitis B virus infection.

Details on this clonotype: A much more abundant neighbour one base away suggests this may be a read error. V gene TRBV5-4 combines with J gene TRBJ2-2; tentatively, D is TRBD2 (5 bases). The CDR3 spans 11 residues. Germline assignment: CDR1 SGHNT and CDR2 YYREEE (reference sequence). The CDR3 spells CASSSTGEMFF. CDR3 nucleotides: TGTGCCAGCAGCTCGACCGGGGAGATGTTTTTT.

With respect to this clonotype: The junction departs from the called germline gene at one end, perhaps through a read error. The chain carries TRBV6-5 and TRBJ2-3; D tentatively fits TRBD1 or TRBD2 (5 bases each). Germline V gives CDR1 MNHEY, CDR2 SVGAGI. This CDR3 spans 14 amino acids. Here the CDR3 reads CVSSRRDGTDTQYF. CDR3 in DNA: TGTGTCAGCAGCCGTCGGGACGGCACAGATACGCAGTATTTT.

With regard to this clonotype: Being one base from a much bigger clone, this may be a read error. The rearrangement uses TRBV6-2 or TRBV6-3 and TRBJ2-7; D gene uncertain. The CDR3 is 11 residues long. From germline, CDR1 is MNHEY and CDR2 SVGEGT. V was clipped by 8 bases and J by 4 bases, with 9 bases between them. CDR3 coding DNA: TGTGCCAGCGTAAAGGTTTACGAGCAGTACTTC. Translation gives CASVKVYEQYF.

Many counts were recorded for this clonotype. This chain uses TRBV14 with TRBJ2-1; D unresolved. There are 15 residues in the CDR3. Germline CDR1 and CDR2: SGHDN and FVKESK. Trimming took off 4 bases at V and 3 bases at J, with 13 bases between the two ends. CDR3 in amino acids: CASSPIGSFYNEQFF. The CDR3 region has the DNA TGTGCCAGCAGCCCTATCGGGTCTTTCTACAATGAGCAGTTCTTC.

CDR3 sequence reads: CVSIPRTVNTEAFF. CDR3 nucleotides: TGTGTGAGCATCCCCCGGACGGTGAACACTGAAGCTTTCTTT. The chain employs TRBV6-2 or TRBV6-3 and TRBJ1-1; D not certain. CDR3 length: 14 residues. CDR1 is MNHEY, CDR2 SVGEGT, per germline.

On this clonotype itself: Germline and junction disagree at one end, which may indicate a read error. V and J are TRBV12-3 or TRBV12-4 and TRBJ2-3; D may be TRBD1 (6 bases). The CDR3 covers 14 residues. The CDR3 loop reads CASSLSARTDMQYF. The CDR3 DNA follows: TGTGCCAGCAGTTTATCCGCCAGGACAGATATGCAGTATTTT.

The genes are TRBV30 and TRBJ2-2, with 7 bases lining up with TRBD2. The CDR3 has 15 amino acids. CDR1 is GTSNPN, CDR2 SVGIG, per germline (reference sequence). Trimming took 0 bases from V and 1 from J; bases not matched to a gene: 2. Here the CDR3 reads CAWSVSGMNTGELFF. In nucleotides, the CDR3 is TGTGCCTGGAGTGTAAGCGGGATGAACACCGGGGAGCTGTTTTTT.

Remarks on this clonotype: A much larger clonotype is one base distant, so this may be a read error. This rearrangement joins TRBV6-2 or TRBV6-3 to TRBJ1-5; 7 positions agree with TRBD1. V lost 6 bases, J lost 9 bases, and 5 bases stayed unmatched. In germline, CDR1 is MNHEY, CDR2 SVGEGT. The CDR3 length is 12 residues. The CDR3 sequence: CASRSRTGPQHF. DNA for the CDR3: TGTGCCAGCAGGTCCCGGACAGGGCCCCAGCATTTT.

Remarks on this clonotype: No conserved phenylalanine or tryptophan is present at the end of the CDR3, so a read error is the likely explanation. The chain recombines TRBV4-1 with TRBJ1-2, with D maybe TRBD1 (5 bases). The CDR3 loop spans 15 amino acids. From germline, CDR1 is MGHRA and CDR2 YSYEKL. Here the CDR3 reads CASSQPLEGRYGYTL. Here the CDR3 DNA reads TGTGCCAGCAGCCAGCCATTAGAGGGGCGCTATGGCTACACCCTC.